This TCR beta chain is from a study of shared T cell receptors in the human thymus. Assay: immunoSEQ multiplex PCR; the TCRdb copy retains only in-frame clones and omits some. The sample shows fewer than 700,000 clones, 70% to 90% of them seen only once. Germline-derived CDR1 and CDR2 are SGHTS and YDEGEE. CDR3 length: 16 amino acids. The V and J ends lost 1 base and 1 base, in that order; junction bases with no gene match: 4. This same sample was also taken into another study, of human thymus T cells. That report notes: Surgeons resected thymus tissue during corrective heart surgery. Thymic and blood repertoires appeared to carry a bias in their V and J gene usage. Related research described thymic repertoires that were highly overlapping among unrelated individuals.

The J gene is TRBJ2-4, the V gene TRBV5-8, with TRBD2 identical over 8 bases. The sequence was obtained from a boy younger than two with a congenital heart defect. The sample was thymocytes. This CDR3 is CASSLPGGGAKNIQYF. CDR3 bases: TGTGCCAGCAGCTTGCCGGGCGGGGGGGCCAAAAACATTCAGTACTTC.